These T cell receptor beta chains were read from a single sample in a study of T-cell reconstitution after alpha-beta-depleted transplantation in children. Using its own MiXCR run on the PCR reads, TCRdb lists one record per CDR3 protein. In the table there are under 750,000 distinct CDR3 sequences, 20% to 25% of which are singletons. Specimen: PBMCs, mostly from graft donor cells, collected 360 days after TCRalphabeta/CD19-depleted stem cell transplant. These receptors all stem from a boy less than two years old who had a stem cell transplant for acute myeloid leukemia, so the T cells may come from the graft donor. Each CDR3 is given with its conserved first and last residue.

>TRBJ2-7|TRBV29-1
CSVSNRASPYEQYF
>TRBJ2-1|TRBV10-3
CATLGTGDNEQFF
>TRBJ2-1|TRBV4-2
CASSQPAGTGRTNEQFF
>TRBJ2-3|TRBV11-2
CASSFRGLASDTQYF
>TRBJ2-1|TRBV7-9
CASSSPGTGDNEQFF
>TRBJ1-1|TRBV24-1
CATSDPGRRRITEAFF
>TRBJ1-6|TRBV25-1
CASSTPDGALHF
>TRBJ1-1|TRBV29-1
CSVAGTMNTEAFF
>TRBJ1-1|TRBV10-3
CAISARGENTEAFF
>TRBJ2-7|TRBV14
CASSPSSGVPPEEQYF
>TRBJ2-3|TRBV12-3/TRBV12-4
CASSTPDRSTQYF
>TRBJ2-7|TRBV7-2
CASSRIAGGRNEQYF
>TRBJ1-2|TRBV30
CAWSVMVNYGYTF
>TRBJ2-2|TRBV20-1
CSARGFNPGTGVTGELFF
>TRBJ2-5|TRBV10-3
CAISASGQGLETQYF
>TRBJ2-1|TRBV7-9
CASSLLGSALINEQFF
>TRBJ2-7|TRBV4-3
CASSQDHQLREQYF
>TRBJ1-5|TRBV12-3/TRBV12-4
CASRPTGSGNQPQHF
>TRBJ1-1|TRBV5-1
CASSLGTDNTEAFF
>TRBJ2-3|TRBV7-2
CASSKGGRDTQYF
>TRBJ2-2|TRBV15
CATSPRAGLSGELFF
>TRBJ1-2|TRBV20-1
CSARDRDLGVSYGYTF
>TRBJ2-2|TRBV5-6
CASSLGSSNTGELFF
>TRBJ2-5|TRBV27
CASSLVAGVGETQYF
>TRBJ2-1|TRBV7-2
CASSEGTSLYNEQFF
>TRBJ2-1|TRBV30
CAWSFHRDNEQFF
>TRBJ1-5|TRBV4-1
CASSQVGDGNQPQHF
>TRBJ2-7|TRBV20-1
CSASGTAYEQYF
>TRBJ1-1|TRBV20-1
CSARNTEAFF
>TRBJ1-5|TRBV7-2
CASSIWPRAQPQHF
>TRBJ1-6|TRBV20-1
CSARSGSPYNSPLHF
>TRBJ1-4|TRBV29-1
CSVGESDEKLFF
>TRBJ1-6|TRBV7-9
CASSPESSYNSPLHF
>TRBJ1-2|TRBV12-3/TRBV12-4
CASSLVVRDSLANYGYTF
>TRBJ2-3|TRBV15
CATSRGEVDTQYF
>TRBJ2-3|TRBV6-5
CASSYRPGPNLRTDTQYF
>TRBJ1-6|TRBV28
CASSTTGEVSPLHF
>TRBJ2-1|TRBV28
CASSWSSRDEQFF
>TRBJ1-1|TRBV6-5
CASSYSTEMNTEAFF
>TRBJ1-5|TRBV6-2/TRBV6-3
CASRAGTGLNQPQHF
>TRBJ2-2|TRBV20-1
CSARDLTGTVNTGELFF
>TRBJ2-7|TRBV6-4
CASSEQSSSYEQYF